Sequencing of this TCR beta chain was carried out in a study of T cells after yellow fever vaccination. V lost 5 bases and J lost 5, with 15 bases in between. This CDR3 comprises 13 residues. The V gene's germline CDR1 is DFQATT and CDR2 SNEGSKA (reference sequence). MiXCR, applied by TCRdb to the 5' RACE reads, yields one record per CDR3 protein. The sample lists some 340,000 distinct CDR3 sequences; about 10% were seen once. This clonotype originated in a man between 18 and 35 years old who received the YFV17D yellow fever vaccine. Sequencing was performed on CD4+ T cells sorted from PBMCs, taken 45 days after the yellow fever booster vaccination. The genes are TRBV20-1 and TRBJ2-5, with D possibly TRBD2 on 6 matching bases. CDR3 amino acids: CSARDLKAETQYF. CDR3 nucleotides: TGCAGTGCTCGGGACTTAAAGGCGGAGACCCAGTACTTC.